The clone carrying this TCR beta chain has at least ten counts. Antigen specificity is unknown. Germline loops: CDR1 SGHVS, CDR2 FQNEAQ. Trimming pared 6 bases from V and 0 bases from J, leaving 26 bases between. CDR3 length: 19 amino acids. This sample was included in a study of T cell repertoires in cytomegalovirus infection. Looking at the study overall: CMV epitopes used comprised recently identified HLA-C-restricted ones and well-studied HLA-B-restricted ones.

TCRdb re-called the reads with MiXCR, one entry per CDR3 protein. The profile shows about 220,000 distinct CDR3 sequences, 30% to 45% of them singletons. Broader study findings: Cumulated frequencies of public TCR beta families served to identify carriers of CMV plus the relevant HLA. Dominating the ex vivo response were HLA-C-restricted CMV-specific TCR beta clonotypes.

The chain combines TRBV7-8 with TRBJ1-2; the D gene is possibly TRBD1 (5 bases). The clonotype comes from a human donor in good health (CMV status not recorded). Some clones in this sample may be carry-over from other donors' samples. The source material was CD8+ T cells from cultured PBMCs, sampled from culture after CMV antigen stimulation. The CDR3 loop is CASRVMGLRGRTSNYGYTF. The CDR3 DNA sequence: TGTGCCAGCAGGGTTATGGGGTTAAGGGGTAGGACTTCTAACTATGGCTACACCTTC.